This T cell receptor (beta chain) was found in a study of cytomegalovirus exposure and HLA in healthy donors. About this clone itself: Its specificity is not known.

Trimming removed 3 bases at V and 3 bases at J, with 5 bases between. Looked up from germline, CDR1 is LGHNA and CDR2 is YSLEER. The CDR3 runs to 13 residues. Findings of the study overall: Subsequent analysis revealed that first-cohort TCR clusters tended to co-occur in the 120 or so validation repertoires. Rarity characterized most TCR sequences, yet some public TCRs appeared in many donors.

This table comes from immunoSEQ multiplex PCR, and its TCRdb copy is limited to in-frame clones, with some not included. The table shows around 190,000 clones, with approximately 89% occurring only once. The receptor comes from a man aged 25 to 40 in good health and CMV-seropositive. The chain recombines TRBV4-3 with TRBJ1-4; D is ambiguous. Sequenced: PBMCs. As DNA, the CDR3 is TGCGCCAGCAGCCAGGACCCTAATGAAAAACTGTTTTTT. Amino acid sequence: CASSQDPNEKLFF.